This TCR beta chain was sequenced during a study of T cells in localized non-small cell lung cancer. The study, taken as a whole, reports: Longer overall survival was linked to higher blood T cell density. Uninvolved adjacent lung, not tumor, had the highest T cell clonality. Turning up in adjacent lung were a median around 60 of the top 100 tumor clones.

The repertoire was sequenced with immunoSEQ multiplex PCR; TCRdb's copy has only in-frame clones and lacks some. Here the sample spans approximately 20,000 clones, about 91% being singletons. The V gene end was trimmed by 0 bases and the J gene end by 2 bases; junction bases not matched to a gene: 9. The CDR3 has 19 amino acids. CDR1 is SEHNR, CDR2 FQNEAQ, per germline (reference sequence). As regards this clone: The antigen remains unidentified.

The TCR originated in a man aged 40 to 70 with stage I lung adenocarcinoma. V and J are TRBV7-9 and TRBJ2-3, with TRBD2 identical over 12 bases. The source material was peripheral blood, sampled before any cancer treatment. Here the CDR3 reads CASSLATGLAGLNTDTQYF. As DNA, the CDR3 is TGTGCCAGCAGCTTAGCGACGGGACTAGCGGGCCTTAACACAGATACGCAGTATTTT.